This is a list of T cell receptor beta chains from one sample in a study of CD8 T cell repertoires and HIV-1 epitope variants. Profiled with immunoSEQ multiplex PCR; TCRdb holds only in-frame clones, not every one. The table has 4,500 to 6,000 clones, around 71% seen once; the top ten hold roughly two fifths. The antigens for these receptors are not known. Sequences were obtained from cultured CD8+ T cells derived from PBMCs. The receptors come from a male donor with HIV. The CDR3 runs from the conserved cysteine through the conserved F or W. D genes are given only for firm matches. Expanded clones are given a class, and other clones once, few, many or no size at all.

. | once | TRBJ1-1 | TRBV5-8 | TGTGCCAGCAGCTTGGTTCAAGAGGACACTGAAGCTTTCTTT | CASSLVQEDTEAFF
. | . | TRBJ1-1 | TRBV28 | TGTGCCAGCAGTTTAGGGAACACTGAAGCTTTCTTT | CASSLGNTEAFF
TRBD2 | . | TRBJ2-1 | TRBV19 | TGTGCCAGTAGTATGTGGGGAGAGAGCGGGGTAGCCTACAATGAGCAGTTCTTC | CASSMWGESGVAYNEQFF
TRBD2 | . | TRBJ2-1 | TRBV7-9 | TGTGCCAGCAGCTTAGGCCCCGTGGGGGGGGGCTACAATGAGCAGTTCTTC | CASSLGPVGGGYNEQFF
. | . | TRBJ2-7 | TRBV4-2 | TGTGCCAGCAGCCAAGACAGGGGAACCTCCTACGAGCAGTACTTC | CASSQDRGTSYEQYF
. | . | TRBJ2-1 | TRBV5-4 | TGTGCCAGCAGCTTGGGCAGAAATGAGCAGTTCTTC | CASSLGRNEQFF
. | . | TRBJ2-1 | TRBV19 | TGTGCCAGTAGCACGGGCTCCTACAATGAGCAGTTCTTC | CASSTGSYNEQFF
TRBD1 | once | TRBJ1-1 | TRBV9 | TGTGCCAGCAGCTCGTCCCGGGACAGGGGGCATGAAGCTTTCTTT | CASSSSRDRGHEAFF
. | . | TRBJ1-5 | TRBV28 | TGTGCCAGCAGTTTCCCCGGGACTAGCAATCAGCCCCAGCATTTT | CASSFPGTSNQPQHF
TRBD2 | . | TRBJ2-1 | TRBV13 | TGTGCCAGCAGCCCGCCCGGGACTAGCGGGGGAGAAGACTACAATGAGCAGTTCTTC | CASSPPGTSGGEDYNEQFF
TRBD2 | . | TRBJ2-1 | TRBV4-1 | TGCGCCAGCGGTACCCGAGCGGGAAACAATGAGCAGTTCTTC | CASGTRAGNNEQFF
. | . | TRBJ1-2 | TRBV6-5 | TGTGCCAGCAGTTATTCGTTCGGGGAGGTGCATAATGGCTACACCTTC | CASSYSFGEVHNGYTF
. | large | TRBJ2-1 | TRBV7-2 | TGTGCCAGCAGCTTAGACGGTGCCAGTGAGCAGTTCTTC | CASSLDGASEQFF
. | . | TRBJ1-4 | TRBV18 | TGTGCCAGCTCACCCGCCGGGACGGCCGGTAATGAAAAACTGTTTTTT | CASSPAGTAGNEKLFF
TRBD2 | . | TRBJ2-1 | TRBV10-3 | TGTGCCATCAGTGAGCCTAGCGGGGGGCTCAGTGAGCAGTTCTTC | CAISEPSGGLSEQFF
TRBD1 | . | TRBJ2-7 | TRBV5-8 | TGTGCCAGCAGCCCTTACGATCCGGACAGGGAATACTACGAGCAGTACTTC | CASSPYDPDREYYEQYF
TRBD1 | . | TRBJ1-5 | TRBV28 | TGTGCCAGCAGTTTTCTGAGACAGGGTAGAGTTTATAGCAATCAGCCCCAGCATTTT | CASSFLRQGRVYSNQPQHF
TRBD2 | few | TRBJ2-7 | TRBV7-8 | TGTGCCAGCAGCTTCGAACTAGCGGGGTCCTACGAGCAGTACTTC | CASSFELAGSYEQYF
. | . | TRBJ2-1 | TRBV19 | TGTGCCAGTAGTATAGGCTTTCGGGAGATGTACAATGAGCAGTTCTTC | CASSIGFREMYNEQFF
. | . | TRBJ1-2 | TRBV28 | TGTGCCAGCAGTCTCTCCTCAGTCCGGAGTACCTATGGCTACACCTTC | CASSLSSVRSTYGYTF
. | few | TRBJ1-2 | TRBV7-6 | TGTGCCAGCAGCCCCCGGGGGCCCTATGGCTACACCTTC | CASSPRGPYGYTF
. | few | TRBJ1-2 | TRBV19 | TGTGCCAGTAGTATTCAGGGGCGAGACTATGGCTACACCTTC | CASSIQGRDYGYTF
TRBD2 | . | TRBJ2-7 | TRBV27 | TGTGCCAGCAGCCCGGGACTAGGGTACGAGCAGTACTTC | CASSPGLGYEQYF
TRBD1 | . | TRBJ2-3 | TRBV2 | TGTGCCAGCAGAGGTGGACAGGTTAGCACAGATACGCAGTATTTT | CASRGGQVSTDTQYF
TRBD1 | few | TRBJ1-2 | TRBV4-3 | TGCGCCAGCAGCCAAGCAGGGGGCAATGGCTACACCTTC | CASSQAGGNGYTF
TRBD1 | few | TRBJ1-2 | TRBV9 | TGTGCCAGCAGGGGACAGGTTAGTGGCTACACCTTC | CASRGQVSGYTF
TRBD1 | . | TRBJ2-3 | TRBV18 | TGTGCCAGCTCAGACAGGGGGCGGGGCACAGATACGCAGTATTTT | CASSDRGRGTDTQYF
TRBD1 | . | TRBJ1-1 | TRBV19 | TGTGCCAGTGGGGCCGGGACAGGGGAATATTGGGGTGAAGCTTTCTTT | CASGAGTGEYWGEAFF
. | few | TRBJ1-5 | TRBV7-9 | TGTGCCAGCAGCGATGCTCGGGCTGGGGGCAATCAGCCCCAGCATTTT | CASSDARAGGNQPQHF
. | . | TRBJ2-1 | TRBV2 | TGTGCCAGCAGTGAGGGGGGGGCCTCCTACAATGAGCAGTTCTTC | CASSEGGASYNEQFF
. | few | TRBJ1-1 | TRBV18 | TGTGCCAGCTCACCTGGCGCGAACACTGAAGCTTTCTTT | CASSPGANTEAFF
. | . | TRBJ2-2 | TRBV18 | TGTGCCAGCTCTACAGGACACACCGGGGAGCTGTTTTTT | CASSTGHTGELFF
TRBD1 | . | TRBJ2-7 | TRBV10-3 | TGTGCCCACCAGGAAGGAGGGACAGGGGCGCCGGGGGACGAGCAGTACTTC | CAHQEGGTGAPGDEQYF
. | . | TRBJ2-7 | TRBV27 | TGTGCCAGCAGTTTCAGGTCTGACTCCCCACCCTACGAGCAGTACTTC | CASSFRSDSPPYEQYF
. | . | TRBJ2-2 | TRBV27 | TGTGCCAGCAGAATAGTAGGGGGAAGTAGGGAGCTGTTTTTT | CASRIVGGSRELFF
TRBD1 | . | TRBJ2-7 | TRBV27 | TGTGCCAGCAGTCCCTCCGGGACAGGGGTCTTCTACGAGCAGTACTTC | CASSPSGTGVFYEQYF
. | . | TRBJ2-3 | TRBV28 | TGTGCCAGCAGTTCCAGGAGTAGAGGGGTGGAGGCAGATACGCAGTATTTT | CASSSRSRGVEADTQYF
TRBD1 | . | TRBJ2-1 | TRBV11-2 | TGTGCCAGCAGCCCCCGACAGGGGGAGCGGAATGAGCAGTTCTTC | CASSPRQGERNEQFF
TRBD2 | . | TRBJ2-3 | TRBV10-3 | TGTGCCATCAGTGACCCGGGGGGTAGGGCAGATACGCAGTATTTT | CAISDPGGRADTQYF
TRBD2 | few | TRBJ2-7 | TRBV27 | TGTGCCAGCAGCCAGACTAGCGGGAGGTACGAGCAGTACTTC | CASSQTSGRYEQYF
TRBD1 | . | TRBJ2-5 | TRBV6-5 | TGTGCCAGCAGTTTAGGGACAGGCCAAGAGACCCAGTACTTC | CASSLGTGQETQYF
TRBD1 | few | TRBJ2-7 | TRBV5-6 | TGTGCCAGCAGTCGGTACTCGGGACAGGCATACGAGCAGTACTTC | CASSRYSGQAYEQYF
TRBD2 | . | TRBJ2-1 | TRBV5-5 | TGTGCCAGCAGCCGCAGAGCGGGAAATGAGCAGTTCTTC | CASSRRAGNEQFF
TRBD1 | few | TRBJ2-7 | TRBV5-1 | TGCGCCAGCAGCCCTGGGACAGGGCAAAAGCAGTACTTC | CASSPGTGQKQYF
. | . | TRBJ2-1 | TRBV28 | TGTGCCAGCAGTTGGGAATACAATGAGCAGTTCTTC | CASSWEYNEQFF
. | . | TRBJ2-1 | TRBV6-5 | TGTGCCAGCAGTCACAATTCAGGGGTAAATGAGCAGTTCTTC | CASSHNSGVNEQFF
. | once | TRBJ2-7 | TRBV13 | TGTGCCAGCAGCTCCTGGGGGCTCTACGAGCAGTACTTC | CASSSWGLYEQYF
. | . | TRBJ1-6 | TRBV27 | TGTGCCAGCAGTTGGCGGGGGCTGGGTTCACCCCTCCACTTT | CASSWRGLGSPLHF
. | . | TRBJ2-7 | TRBV9 | TGTGCCAGCAGCCCCCGGAAGAGTAGCGACGAGCAGTACTTC | CASSPRKSSDEQYF
. | . | TRBJ2-1 | TRBV14 | TGTGCCAGCAGCCTCATAACTAGCTCCTACAATGAGCAGTTCTTC | CASSLITSSYNEQFF